The rows below give T cell receptor beta chains drawn from one sample of a study of graft-versus-host responses after intestinal transplantation. These receptors lack a known antigen. Clones were read by immunoSEQ multiplex PCR, and TCRdb kept only the in-frame ones, dropping some. The table includes over 85,000 clones, about 95% detected once. This sample comprised unstimulated CD4+ T cells sorted from spleen or lymph node cells, obtained before transplant. All receptors come from a human donor who was the organ donor for an intestinal transplant. Each CDR3 is given without its conserved first and last residue.

J gene: TRBJ2-7; CDR3 length: 12; V gene: TRBV27; CDR3 protein: ASSLFINSYEQY
J gene: TRBJ2-1; CDR3 length: 14; V gene: TRBV9; CDR3 protein: ASSGSPIGHYNEQF
J gene: TRBJ1-1; CDR3 length: 15; V gene: TRBV5-1; CDR3 protein: ASSFMGVLGQNTEAF
J gene: TRBJ1-2; CDR3 length: 10; V gene: TRBV6-1; CDR3 protein: ASSLFRDGYT
J gene: TRBJ1-1; CDR3 length: 12; V gene: TRBV6-1; CDR3 protein: ATAWDIMNTEAF
J gene: TRBJ1-1; CDR3 length: 14; V gene: TRBV28; CDR3 protein: ASRVTGGKKNTEAF
J gene: TRBJ1-4; CDR3 length: 10; V gene: TRBV7-2; CDR3 protein: ASSLDRGKLF
J gene: TRBJ2-3; CDR3 length: 14; V gene: TRBV5-1; CDR3 protein: ASSSRGDFFTDTQY
J gene: TRBJ2-3; CDR3 length: 18; V gene: TRBV5-1; CDR3 protein: ASSLGNMGLAGTSTDTQY
J gene: TRBJ1-6; CDR3 length: 13; V gene: TRBV9; CDR3 protein: ASSLEGQYNSPLH
J gene: TRBJ1-5; CDR3 length: 12; V gene: TRBV2; CDR3 protein: ASSEALDNQPQH
J gene: TRBJ2-1; CDR3 length: 14; V gene: TRBV19; CDR3 protein: ASSILTSGGRNEQF
J gene: TRBJ2-7; CDR3 length: 8; V gene: TRBV19; CDR3 protein: ATGTYEQY
J gene: TRBJ1-2; CDR3 length: 12; V gene: TRBV28; CDR3 protein: ASRRSGDRYGYT
J gene: TRBJ1-5; CDR3 length: 14; V gene: TRBV19; CDR3 protein: ASSIVLTERNQPQH
J gene: TRBJ2-5; CDR3 length: 10; V gene: TRBV6-5; CDR3 protein: ASGQGQETQY
J gene: TRBJ1-1; CDR3 length: 11; V gene: TRBV28; CDR3 protein: ASSIDRVTEAF
J gene: TRBJ1-1; CDR3 length: 11; V gene: TRBV9; CDR3 protein: ASSVYVNTEAF